This T cell receptor (beta chain) was sequenced in a study of T cell repertoires and leukemia-associated antigens. Study-level information: Samples yielded roughly 3 to 5.5 million effective reads each, about 17 million overall.

The CDR3 sequence is 13 residues long. Germline CDR1 SQVTM, CDR2 ANQGSEA. V shed 7 bases and J 5 bases; nucleotides not matched to a gene: 10. Whole-study findings and limits: No significant group difference appeared in Vbeta, Jbeta or VDJ counts.

This clonotype came up a few times. Its antigen is not identified. TCRdb independently ran MiXCR on the 5' RACE reads; one entry per CDR3 protein. The sample contains 11,000 or so distinct CDR3 sequences, approximately 39% of which appear only once. The chain employs TRBV29-1 and TRBJ1-2; 7 bases fit TRBD1. This TCR was sampled from a female donor in good health. The specimen was CD3+ T cells sorted from blood and cultured. The CDR3 DNA reads TGCAGCGGGGACAGACTTGGAGGGTATGGCTACACCTTC. Translating it yields CSGDRLGGYGYTF. The variable domain in full, completed from reference TRBV29-1 and TRBJ1-2, reads SAVISQKPSRDICQRGTSLTIQCQVDSQVTMMFWYRQQPGQSLTLIATANQGSEATYESGFVIDKFPISRPNLTFSTLTVSNMSPEDSSIYLCSGDRLGGYGYTFGSGTRLTVV.